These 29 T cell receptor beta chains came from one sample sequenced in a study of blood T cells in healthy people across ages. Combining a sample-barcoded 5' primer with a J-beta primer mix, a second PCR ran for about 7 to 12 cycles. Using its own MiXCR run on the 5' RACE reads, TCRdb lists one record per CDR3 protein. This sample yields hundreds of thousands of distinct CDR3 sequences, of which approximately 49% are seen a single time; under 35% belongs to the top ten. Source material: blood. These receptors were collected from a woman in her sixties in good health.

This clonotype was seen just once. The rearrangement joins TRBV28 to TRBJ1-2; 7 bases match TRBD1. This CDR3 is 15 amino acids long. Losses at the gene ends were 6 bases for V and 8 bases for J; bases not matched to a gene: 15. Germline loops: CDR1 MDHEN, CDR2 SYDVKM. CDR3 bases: TGTGCCAGCAGGGTTCCGAAGACAGGGTCGGGGGGCTACACCTTC. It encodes CASRVPKTGSGGYTF.

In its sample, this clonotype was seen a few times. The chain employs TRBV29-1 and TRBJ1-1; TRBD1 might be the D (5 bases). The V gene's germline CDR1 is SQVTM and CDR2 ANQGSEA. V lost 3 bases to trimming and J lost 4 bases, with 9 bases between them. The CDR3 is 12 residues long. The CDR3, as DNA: TGCAGCGTTGATTGGGGCCGCACTGAAGCTTTCTTT. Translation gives CSVDWGRTEAFF.

CDR3 sequence (DNA): TGTGCCTGGAGAGGGGACAGCCTCTACGAGCAGTACTTC. It translates to CAWRGDSLYEQYF. V usage is TRBV30 and J usage is TRBJ2-7, with 7 positions matching TRBD1. Germline CDR1 and CDR2: GTSNPN and SVGIG (reference sequence). With 3 bases clipped from V and 3 bases from J, the junction kept 5 bases outside the gene matches. This CDR3 contains 13 residues.

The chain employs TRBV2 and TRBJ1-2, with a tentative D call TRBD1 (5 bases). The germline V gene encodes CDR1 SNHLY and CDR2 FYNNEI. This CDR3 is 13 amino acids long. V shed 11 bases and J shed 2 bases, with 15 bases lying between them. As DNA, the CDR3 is TGTGCCGGTATTGACAGATTCAACTATGGCTACACCTTC. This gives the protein CAGIDRFNYGYTF.

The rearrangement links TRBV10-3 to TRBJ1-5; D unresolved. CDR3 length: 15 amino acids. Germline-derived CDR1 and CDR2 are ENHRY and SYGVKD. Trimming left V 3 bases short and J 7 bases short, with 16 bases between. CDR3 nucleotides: TGTGCCATCAGTGACGGAGGGAACGATGGGCAGCCCCAGCATTTT. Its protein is CAISDGGNDGQPQHF.

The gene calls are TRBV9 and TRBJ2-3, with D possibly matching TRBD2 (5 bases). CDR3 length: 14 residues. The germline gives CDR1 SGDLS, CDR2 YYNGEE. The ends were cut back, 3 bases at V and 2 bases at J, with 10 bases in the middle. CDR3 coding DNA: TGTGCCAGCAGCGCGGGATTCGACACAGATACGCAGTATTTT. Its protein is CASSAGFDTDTQYF. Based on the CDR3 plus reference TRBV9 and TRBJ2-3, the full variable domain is DSGVTQTPKHLITATGQRVTLRCSPRSGDLSVYWYQQSLDQGLQFLIQYYNGEERAKGNILERFSAQQFPDLHSELNLSSLELGDSALYFCASSAGFDTDTQYFGPGTRLTVL.

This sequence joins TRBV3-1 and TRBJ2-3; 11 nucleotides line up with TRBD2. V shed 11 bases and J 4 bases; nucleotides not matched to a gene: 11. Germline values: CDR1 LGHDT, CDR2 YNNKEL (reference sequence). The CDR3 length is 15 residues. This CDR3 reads CAASSGRRDADTQYF. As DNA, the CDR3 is TGTGCCGCCTCTAGCGGGAGGAGGGACGCAGATACGCAGTATTTT.

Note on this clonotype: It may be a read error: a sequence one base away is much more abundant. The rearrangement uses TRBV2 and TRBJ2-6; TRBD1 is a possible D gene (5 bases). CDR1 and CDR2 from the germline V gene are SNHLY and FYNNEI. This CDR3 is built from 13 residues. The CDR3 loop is CASASSGANVPTF. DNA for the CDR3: TGTGCCAGCGCAAGTTCTGGGGCCAACGTCCCGACTTTC.

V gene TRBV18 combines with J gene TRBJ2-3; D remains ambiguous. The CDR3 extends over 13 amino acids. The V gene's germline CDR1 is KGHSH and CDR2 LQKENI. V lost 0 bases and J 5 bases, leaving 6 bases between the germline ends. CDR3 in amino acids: CASSPPLLDTQYF. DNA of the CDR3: TGTGCCAGCTCACCACCTCTACTAGATACGCAGTATTTT.

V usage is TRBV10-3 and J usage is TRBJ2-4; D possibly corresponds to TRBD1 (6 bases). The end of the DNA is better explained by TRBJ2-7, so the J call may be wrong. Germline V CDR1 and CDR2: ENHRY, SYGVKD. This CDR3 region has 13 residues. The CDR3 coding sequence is TGTGCCATCAGGCCGGACAGTGCACGCGAGCAGTACTTC. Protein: CAIRPDSAREQYF.

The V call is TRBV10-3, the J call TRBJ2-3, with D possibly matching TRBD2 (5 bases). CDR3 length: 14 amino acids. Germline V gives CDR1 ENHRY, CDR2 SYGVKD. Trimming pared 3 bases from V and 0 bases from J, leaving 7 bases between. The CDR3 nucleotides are TGTGCCATCAGTGAACTAGAAAGCACAGATACGCAGTATTTT. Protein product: CAISELESTDTQYF.

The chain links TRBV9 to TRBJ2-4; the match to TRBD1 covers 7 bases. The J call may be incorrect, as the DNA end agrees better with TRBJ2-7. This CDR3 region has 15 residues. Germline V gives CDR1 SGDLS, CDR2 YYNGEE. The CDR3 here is CASSSQTGTTYEQYF. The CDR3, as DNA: TGTGCCAGCAGCTCTCAGACAGGGACGACCTACGAGCAGTACTTC.

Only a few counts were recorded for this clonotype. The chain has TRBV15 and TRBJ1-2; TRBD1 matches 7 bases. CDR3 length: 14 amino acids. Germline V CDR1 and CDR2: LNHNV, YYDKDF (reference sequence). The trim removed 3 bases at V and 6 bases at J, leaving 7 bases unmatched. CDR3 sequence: CATSSRGTDDGYTF. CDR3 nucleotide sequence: TGTGCCACCAGCAGCCGTGGGACAGACGATGGCTACACCTTC.

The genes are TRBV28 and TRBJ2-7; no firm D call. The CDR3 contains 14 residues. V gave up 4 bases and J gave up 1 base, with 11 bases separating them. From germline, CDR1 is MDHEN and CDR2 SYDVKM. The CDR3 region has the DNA TGTGCCAGCAGTTCCCCCACCGCGTCCTACGAGCAGTACTTC. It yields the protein CASSSPTASYEQYF.

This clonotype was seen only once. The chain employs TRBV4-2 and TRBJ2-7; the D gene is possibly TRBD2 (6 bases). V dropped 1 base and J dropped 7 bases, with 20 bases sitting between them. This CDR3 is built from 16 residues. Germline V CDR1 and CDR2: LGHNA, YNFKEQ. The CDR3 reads CASSQAPVAANNEQYF. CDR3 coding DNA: TGTGCCAGCAGCCAAGCTCCCGTAGCGGCTAACAATGAGCAGTACTTC.

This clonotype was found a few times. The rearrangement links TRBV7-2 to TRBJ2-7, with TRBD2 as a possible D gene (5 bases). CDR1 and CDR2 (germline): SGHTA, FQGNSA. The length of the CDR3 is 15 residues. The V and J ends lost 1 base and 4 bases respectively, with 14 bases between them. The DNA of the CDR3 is TGTGCCAGCAGCTTAGAATCGCCTAGCTGGTACGAGCAGTACTTC. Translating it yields CASSLESPSWYEQYF.

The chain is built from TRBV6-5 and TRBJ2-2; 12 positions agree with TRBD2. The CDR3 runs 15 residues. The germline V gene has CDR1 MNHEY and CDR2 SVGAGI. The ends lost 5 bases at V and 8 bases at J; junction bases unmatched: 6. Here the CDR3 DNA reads TGTGCCAGCAGTCGACTAGCGGGGGCGGGAGGGGAGCTGTTTTTT. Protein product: CASSRLAGAGGELFF.

CDR3 sequence: CSGRGPGGVYEAFF. Here the CDR3 DNA reads TGCAGTGGCAGAGGTCCAGGGGGAGTCTATGAAGCTTTCTTT. The chain carries TRBV20-1 and TRBJ1-1; the match to TRBD1 covers 7 bases. The CDR3 loop spans 14 amino acids. In germline, CDR1 is DFQATT, CDR2 SNEGSKA (reference sequence). V lost 7 bases, J lost 7 bases, and 15 bases stayed unmatched.

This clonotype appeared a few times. Here the CDR3 reads CSATGQGQETQYF. The CDR3 DNA is TGCAGTGCAACGGGACAGGGACAAGAGACCCAGTACTTC. V usage is TRBV20-1 and J usage is TRBJ2-5; 9 bases match TRBD1. V lost 6 bases to trimming and J lost 2 bases; unmatched junction nucleotides: 4. The CDR3 loop spans 13 amino acids. From germline, CDR1 is DFQATT and CDR2 SNEGSKA (reference sequence).

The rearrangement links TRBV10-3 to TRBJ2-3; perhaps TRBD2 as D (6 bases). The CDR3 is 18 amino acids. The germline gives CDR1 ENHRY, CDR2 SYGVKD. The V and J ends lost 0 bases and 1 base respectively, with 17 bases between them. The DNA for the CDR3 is TGTGCCATCAGTGAGTCGGGGCTGGCACCGGGAGGCACAGATACGCAGTATTTT. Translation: CAISESGLAPGGTDTQYF.

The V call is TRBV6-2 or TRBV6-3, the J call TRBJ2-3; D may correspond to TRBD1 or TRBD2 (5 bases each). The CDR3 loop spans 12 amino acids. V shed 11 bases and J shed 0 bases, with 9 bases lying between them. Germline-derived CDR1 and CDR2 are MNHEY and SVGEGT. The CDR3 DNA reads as TGTGCCGGCCGGGACAGCACAGATACGCAGTATTTT. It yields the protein CAGRDSTDTQYF.

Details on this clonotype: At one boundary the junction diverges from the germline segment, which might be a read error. The CDR3: CAGSLLTGNYEQYF. In DNA, the CDR3 is TGTGCCGGCAGTTTGCTGACAGGGAACTACGAGCAGTACTTC. The rearrangement links TRBV28 to TRBJ2-7; 7 positions agree with TRBD1. The CDR3 is 14 residues long. The germline V gene has CDR1 MDHEN and CDR2 SYDVKM.

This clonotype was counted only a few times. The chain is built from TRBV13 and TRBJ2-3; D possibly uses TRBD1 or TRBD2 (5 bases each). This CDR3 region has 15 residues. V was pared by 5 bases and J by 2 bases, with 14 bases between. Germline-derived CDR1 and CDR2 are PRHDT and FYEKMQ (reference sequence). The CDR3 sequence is CASSPPGPNTDTQYF. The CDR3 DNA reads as TGTGCCAGCAGCCCCCCGGGACCGAACACAGATACGCAGTATTTT.

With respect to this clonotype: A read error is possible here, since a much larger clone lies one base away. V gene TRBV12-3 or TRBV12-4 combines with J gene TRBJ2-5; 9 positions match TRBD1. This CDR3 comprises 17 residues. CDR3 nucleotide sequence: TGTGGCAGCAGTCCAATAGGTGGACAGGGGAGTCAAGAGACCCAGTACTTC. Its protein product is CGSSPIGGQGSQETQYF.

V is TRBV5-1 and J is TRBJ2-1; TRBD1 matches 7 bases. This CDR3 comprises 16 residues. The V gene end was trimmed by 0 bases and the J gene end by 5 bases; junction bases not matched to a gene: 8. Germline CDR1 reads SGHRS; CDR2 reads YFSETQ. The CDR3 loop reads CASSLAGTARNNEQFF. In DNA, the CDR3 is TGCGCCAGCAGCTTGGCCGGGACAGCGAGAAACAATGAGCAGTTCTTC.

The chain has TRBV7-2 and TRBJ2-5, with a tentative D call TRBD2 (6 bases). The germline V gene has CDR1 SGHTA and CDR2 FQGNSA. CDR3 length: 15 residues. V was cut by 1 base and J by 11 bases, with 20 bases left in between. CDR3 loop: CASSLGNGGYNEQYF. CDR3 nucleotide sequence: TGTGCCAGCAGCTTAGGGAATGGAGGGTACAATGAGCAGTACTTC.

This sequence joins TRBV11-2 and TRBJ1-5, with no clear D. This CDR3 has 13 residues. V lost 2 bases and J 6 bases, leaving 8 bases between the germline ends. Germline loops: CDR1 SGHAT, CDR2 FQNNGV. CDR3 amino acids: CASSLTGAQPQHF. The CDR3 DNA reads TGTGCCAGCAGCTTAACGGGAGCTCAGCCCCAGCATTTT.

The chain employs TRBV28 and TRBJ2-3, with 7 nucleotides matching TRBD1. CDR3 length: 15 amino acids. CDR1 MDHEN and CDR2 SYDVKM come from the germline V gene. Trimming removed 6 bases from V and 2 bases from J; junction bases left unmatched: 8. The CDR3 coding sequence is TGTGCCAGCAGCTCTGGACAGGTCGACACAGATACGCAGTATTTT. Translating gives CASSSGQVDTDTQYF.

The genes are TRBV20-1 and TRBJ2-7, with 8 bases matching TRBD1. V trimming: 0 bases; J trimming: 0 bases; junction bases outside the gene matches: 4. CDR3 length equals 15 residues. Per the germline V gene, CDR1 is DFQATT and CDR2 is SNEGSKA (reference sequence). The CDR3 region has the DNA TGCAGTGCTAGAGATCAAACAGGGGGCTCCTACGAGCAGTACTTC. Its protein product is CSARDQTGGSYEQYF.